This T cell receptor (beta chain) appears in the sequencing data of a study of CD8 T cells in ankylosing spondylitis. General study findings and limits: Ankylosing spondylitis blood appeared to be characterized by a TCR beta motif of eight highly homologous variants. Enrichment of disease-linked clones was reportedly significant in matched ankylosing spondylitis synovial fluid.

Details on this clonotype: The antigen is unknown.

Quantitative 5'-RACE with molecular barcodes was used to make the TCR beta libraries. TCRdb independently ran MiXCR on the 5' RACE reads; one entry per CDR3 protein. This table has just under 550,000 distinct CDR3 sequences, more than 9.5% appearing once. This receptor was taken from a male donor with ankylosing spondylitis. The sample comprised blood, either unsorted or a sorted T cell fraction (not recorded which).

The CDR3 region has the DNA TGTGCCAGCAGCTTCGAATTACAGAACACCGGGGAGCTGTTTTTT. Amino acid sequence: CASSFELQNTGELFF. V is TRBV5-6 and J is TRBJ2-2; no reliable D call. The CDR3 spans 15 residues. Looked up from germline, CDR1 is SGHDT and CDR2 is YYEEEE. Trimming removed 2 bases at V and 1 base at J, with 9 bases between.